This T cell receptor (beta chain) is drawn from a study of metastatic and nonmetastatic thyroid tumors. For the study at large: The comparison covered peripheral blood and tumor or nodule tissue in malignant and benign thyroid patients.

This clone was seen at least ten times. The antigen is not known. Other DNA sequences of this sample code for an identical CDR3. Per the original data handling: The study's classifier, a distant-metastasis tool for papillary thyroid cancer, was built using CDR3 differences across clinicopathological groups. TCRdb reprocessed the PCR reads using MiXCR. The V and J calls were determined by TCRdb, not by the authors. The table has roughly 59,000 clones, around 15% seen once. From germline, CDR1 is SGDLS and CDR2 YYNGEE. J was trimmed by 1 base and V by 2 bases; bases with no gene match: 2. This CDR3 region has 15 residues. Thyroid surgery was performed in patients who had received no treatment beforehand. The study's findings and limits: When malignant thyroid tumors were compared with benign nodules, TCR beta diversity was reportedly significantly higher in the malignant tumors. This held in both blood and tumor samples.

Sequencing was carried out using blood. V gene TRBV9 combines with J gene TRBJ2-5; the match to TRBD2 covers 10 bases. The origin of this receptor is a male donor with papillary thyroid cancer or a benign thyroid nodule (not recorded which). Some clones in this sample may be carry-over from other donors' samples. The CDR3 loop is CASSVSGGTQETQYF. Here the CDR3 DNA reads TGTGCCAGCAGCGTTAGCGGGGGGACCCAAGAGACCCAGTACTTC.